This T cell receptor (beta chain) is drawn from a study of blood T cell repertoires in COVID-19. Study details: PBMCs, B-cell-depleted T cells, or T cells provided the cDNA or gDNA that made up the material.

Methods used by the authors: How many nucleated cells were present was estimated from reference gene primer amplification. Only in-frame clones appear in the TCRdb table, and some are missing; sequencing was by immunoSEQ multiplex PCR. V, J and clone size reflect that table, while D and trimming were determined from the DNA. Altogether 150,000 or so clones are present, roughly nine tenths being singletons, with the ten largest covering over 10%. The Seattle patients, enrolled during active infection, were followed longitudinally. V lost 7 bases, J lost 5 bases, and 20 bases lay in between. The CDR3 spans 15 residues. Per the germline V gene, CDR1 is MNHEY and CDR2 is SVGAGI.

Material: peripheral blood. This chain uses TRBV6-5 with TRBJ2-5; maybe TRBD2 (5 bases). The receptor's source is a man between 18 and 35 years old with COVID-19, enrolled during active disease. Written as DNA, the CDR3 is TGTGCCAGCACCCTATTCCGAGGGAGAGAGGAGACCCAGTACTTC. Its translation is CASTLFRGREETQYF.